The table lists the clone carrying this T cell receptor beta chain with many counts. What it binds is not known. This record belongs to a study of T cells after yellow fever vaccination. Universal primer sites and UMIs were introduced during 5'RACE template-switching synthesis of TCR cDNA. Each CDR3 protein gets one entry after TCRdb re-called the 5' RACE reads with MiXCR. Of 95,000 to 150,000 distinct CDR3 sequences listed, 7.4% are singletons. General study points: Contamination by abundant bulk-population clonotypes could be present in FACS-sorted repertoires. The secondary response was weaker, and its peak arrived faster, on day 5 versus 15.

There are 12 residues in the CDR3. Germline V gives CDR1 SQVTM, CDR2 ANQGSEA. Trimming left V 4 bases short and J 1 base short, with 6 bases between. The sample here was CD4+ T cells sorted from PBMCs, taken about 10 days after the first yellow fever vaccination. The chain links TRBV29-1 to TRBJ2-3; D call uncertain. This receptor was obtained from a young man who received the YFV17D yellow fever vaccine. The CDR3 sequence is CSVVRRTDTQYF. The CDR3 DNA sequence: TGCAGCGTTGTTCGACGCACAGATACGCAGTATTTT.